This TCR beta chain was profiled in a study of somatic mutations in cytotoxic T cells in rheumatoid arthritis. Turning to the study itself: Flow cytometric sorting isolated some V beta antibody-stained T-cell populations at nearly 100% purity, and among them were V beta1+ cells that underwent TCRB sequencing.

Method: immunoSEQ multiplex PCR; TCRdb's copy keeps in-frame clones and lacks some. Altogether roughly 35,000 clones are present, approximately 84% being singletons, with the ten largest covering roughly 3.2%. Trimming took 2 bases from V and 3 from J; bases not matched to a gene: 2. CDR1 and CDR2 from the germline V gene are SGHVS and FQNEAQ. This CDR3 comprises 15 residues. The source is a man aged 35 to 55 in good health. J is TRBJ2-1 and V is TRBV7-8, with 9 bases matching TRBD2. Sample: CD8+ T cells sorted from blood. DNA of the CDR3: TGTGCCAGCAGCTTAAGACTAGCGGACTACAATGAGCAGTTCTTC. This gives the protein CASSLRLADYNEQFF.